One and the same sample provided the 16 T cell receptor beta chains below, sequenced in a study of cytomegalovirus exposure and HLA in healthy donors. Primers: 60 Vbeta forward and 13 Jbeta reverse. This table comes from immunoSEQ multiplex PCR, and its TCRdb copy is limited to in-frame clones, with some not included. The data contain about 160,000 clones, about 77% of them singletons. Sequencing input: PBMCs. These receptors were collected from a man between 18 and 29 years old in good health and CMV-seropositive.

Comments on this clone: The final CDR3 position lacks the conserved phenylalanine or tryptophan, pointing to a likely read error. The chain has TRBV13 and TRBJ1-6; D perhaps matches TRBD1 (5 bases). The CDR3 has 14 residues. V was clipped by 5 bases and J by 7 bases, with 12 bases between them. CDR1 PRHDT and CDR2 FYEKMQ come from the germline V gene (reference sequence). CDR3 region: CASSEGAGNSPLHL. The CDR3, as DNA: TGTGCCAGCAGCGAAGGGGCGGGGAATTCACCCCTCCACCTT.

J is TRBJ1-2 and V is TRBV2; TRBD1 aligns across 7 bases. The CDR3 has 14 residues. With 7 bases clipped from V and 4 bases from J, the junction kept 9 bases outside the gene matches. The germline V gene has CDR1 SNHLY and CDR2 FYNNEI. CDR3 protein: CASTAGTDTYGYTF. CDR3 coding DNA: TGTGCCAGCACCGCCGGGACAGACACCTATGGCTACACCTTC.

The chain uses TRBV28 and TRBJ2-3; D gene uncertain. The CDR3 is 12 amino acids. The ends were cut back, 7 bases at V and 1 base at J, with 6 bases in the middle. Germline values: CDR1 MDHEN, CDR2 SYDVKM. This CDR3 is CASTRGTDTQYF. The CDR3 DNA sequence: TGTGCCAGCACCCGGGGCACAGATACGCAGTATTTT.

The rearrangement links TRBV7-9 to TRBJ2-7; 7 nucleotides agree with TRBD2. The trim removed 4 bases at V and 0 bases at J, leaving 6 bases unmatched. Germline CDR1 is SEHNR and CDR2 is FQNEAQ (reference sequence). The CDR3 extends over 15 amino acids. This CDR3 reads CASSSLAKSSYEQYF. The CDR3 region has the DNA TGTGCCAGCAGCTCACTAGCGAAGAGCTCCTACGAGCAGTACTTC.

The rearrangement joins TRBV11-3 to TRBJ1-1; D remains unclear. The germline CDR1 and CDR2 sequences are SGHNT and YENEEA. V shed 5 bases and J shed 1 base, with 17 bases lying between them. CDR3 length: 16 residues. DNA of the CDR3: TGTGCCAGCAGCCCACGGGGTAGGGCTCCGAACACTGAAGCTTTCTTT. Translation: CASSPRGRAPNTEAFF.

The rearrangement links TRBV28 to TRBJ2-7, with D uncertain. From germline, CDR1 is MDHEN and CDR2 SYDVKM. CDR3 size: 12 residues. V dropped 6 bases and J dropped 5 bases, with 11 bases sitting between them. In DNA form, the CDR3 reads TGTGCCAGCAGAACTAATGCAAACGAGCAGTACTTC. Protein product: CASRTNANEQYF.

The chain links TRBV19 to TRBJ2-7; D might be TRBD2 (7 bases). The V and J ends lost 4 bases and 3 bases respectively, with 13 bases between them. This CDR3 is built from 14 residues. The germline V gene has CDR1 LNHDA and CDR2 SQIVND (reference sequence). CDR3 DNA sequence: TGTGCCAGTAGTACACAGGGAGGGAGCTACGAGCAGTACTTC. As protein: CASSTQGGSYEQYF.

The CDR3 loop reads CASYSRGRLGNTIYF. Here the CDR3 DNA reads TGTGCCAGCTATAGCAGGGGGCGACTAGGAAACACCATATATTTT. The chain recombines TRBV28 with TRBJ1-3; TRBD1 aligns across 8 bases. The CDR3 runs to 15 residues. The trim removed 8 bases at V and 4 bases at J, leaving 10 bases unmatched. Looked up from germline, CDR1 is MDHEN and CDR2 is SYDVKM.

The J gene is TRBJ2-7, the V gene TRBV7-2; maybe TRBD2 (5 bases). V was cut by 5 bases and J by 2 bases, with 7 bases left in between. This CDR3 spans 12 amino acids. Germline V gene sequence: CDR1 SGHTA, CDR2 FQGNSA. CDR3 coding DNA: TGTGCCAGCAGCCCCGGGGCCTACGAGCAGTACTTC. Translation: CASSPGAYEQYF.

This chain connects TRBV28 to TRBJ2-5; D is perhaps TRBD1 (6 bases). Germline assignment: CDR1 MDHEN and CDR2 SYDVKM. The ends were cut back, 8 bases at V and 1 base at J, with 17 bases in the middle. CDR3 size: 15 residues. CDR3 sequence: CASLEGVHTQETQYF. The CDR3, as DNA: TGTGCCAGCCTAGAGGGGGTCCACACCCAAGAGACCCAGTACTTC.

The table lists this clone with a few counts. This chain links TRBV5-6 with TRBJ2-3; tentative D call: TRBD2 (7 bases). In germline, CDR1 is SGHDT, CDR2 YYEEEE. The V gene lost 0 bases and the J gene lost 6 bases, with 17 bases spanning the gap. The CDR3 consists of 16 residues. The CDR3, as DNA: TGTGCCAGCAGCTTGGAGGAAAGTGGGGGGGCCGATACGCAGTATTTT. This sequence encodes CASSLEESGGADTQYF.

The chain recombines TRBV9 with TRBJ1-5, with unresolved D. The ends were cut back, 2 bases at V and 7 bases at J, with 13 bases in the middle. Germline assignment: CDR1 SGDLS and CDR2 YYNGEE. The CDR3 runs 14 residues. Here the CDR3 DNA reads TGTGCCAGCAGCGTCGGAGGGTATGACCAGCCCCAGCATTTT. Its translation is CASSVGGYDQPQHF.

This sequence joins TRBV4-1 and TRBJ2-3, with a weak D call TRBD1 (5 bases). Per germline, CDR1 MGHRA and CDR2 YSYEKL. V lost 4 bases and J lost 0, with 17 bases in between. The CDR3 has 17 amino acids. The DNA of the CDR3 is TGCGCCAGCAGCCGCATAACACAGGAGTTTAGCACAGATACGCAGTATTTT. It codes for CASSRITQEFSTDTQYF.

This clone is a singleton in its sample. Written as DNA, the CDR3 is TGTGCCAGCAGTTACCCGGGGGTATACTATGGCTACACCTTC. Translation: CASSYPGVYYGYTF. The genes are TRBV6-5 and TRBJ1-2, with a tentative D call TRBD1 (5 bases). The CDR3 extends over 14 amino acids. V was pared by 2 bases and J by 3 bases, with 10 bases between. Germline loops: CDR1 MNHEY, CDR2 SVGAGI.

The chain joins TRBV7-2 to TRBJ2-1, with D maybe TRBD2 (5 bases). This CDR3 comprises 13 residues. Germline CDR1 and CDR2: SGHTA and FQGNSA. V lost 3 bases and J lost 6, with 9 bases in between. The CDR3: CASSFPGSNEQFF. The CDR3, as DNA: TGTGCCAGCAGCTTCCCGGGAAGCAATGAGCAGTTCTTC.

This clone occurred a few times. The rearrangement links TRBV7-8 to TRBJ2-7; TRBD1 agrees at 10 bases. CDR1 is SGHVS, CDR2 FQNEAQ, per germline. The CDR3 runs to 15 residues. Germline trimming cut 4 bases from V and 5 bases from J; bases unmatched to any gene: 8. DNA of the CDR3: TGTGCCAGCAGCTCCCGGGACAGGGGATCGGACGAGCAGTACTTC. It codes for CASSSRDRGSDEQYF.